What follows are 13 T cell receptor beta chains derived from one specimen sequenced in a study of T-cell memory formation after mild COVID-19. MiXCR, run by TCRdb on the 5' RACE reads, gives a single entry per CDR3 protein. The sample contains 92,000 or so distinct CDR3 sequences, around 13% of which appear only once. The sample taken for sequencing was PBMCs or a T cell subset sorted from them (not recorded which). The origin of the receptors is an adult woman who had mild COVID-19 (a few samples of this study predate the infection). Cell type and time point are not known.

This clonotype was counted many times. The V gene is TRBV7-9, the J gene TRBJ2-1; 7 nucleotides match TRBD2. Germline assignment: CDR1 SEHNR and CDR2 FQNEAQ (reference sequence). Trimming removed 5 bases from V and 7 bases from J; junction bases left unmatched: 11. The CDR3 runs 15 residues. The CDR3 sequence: CASSLLAPITNEQFF. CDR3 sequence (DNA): TGTGCCAGCAGCCTACTAGCGCCGATCACGAATGAGCAGTTCTTC.

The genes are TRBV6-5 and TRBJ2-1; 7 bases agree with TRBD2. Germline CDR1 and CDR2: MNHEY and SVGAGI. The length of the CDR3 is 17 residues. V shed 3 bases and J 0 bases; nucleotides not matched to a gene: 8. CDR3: CASSYSGGPSSYNEQFF. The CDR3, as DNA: TGTGCCAGCAGTTATTCGGGAGGTCCAAGCTCCTACAATGAGCAGTTCTTC.

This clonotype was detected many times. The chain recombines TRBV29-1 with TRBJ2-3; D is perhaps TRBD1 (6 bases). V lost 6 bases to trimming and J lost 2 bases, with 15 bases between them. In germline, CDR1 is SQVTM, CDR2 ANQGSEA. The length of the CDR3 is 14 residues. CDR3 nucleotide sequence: TGCAGCGTCTTAGACAGGACCCTCACAGATACGCAGTATTTT. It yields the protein CSVLDRTLTDTQYF.

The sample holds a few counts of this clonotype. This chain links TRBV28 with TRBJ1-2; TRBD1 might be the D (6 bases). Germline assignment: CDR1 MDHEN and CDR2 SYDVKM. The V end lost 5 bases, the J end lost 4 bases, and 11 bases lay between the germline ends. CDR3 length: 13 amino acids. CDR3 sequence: CASSDRGGYGYTF. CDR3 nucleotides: TGTGCCAGCAGTGATAGGGGGGGCTATGGCTACACCTTC.

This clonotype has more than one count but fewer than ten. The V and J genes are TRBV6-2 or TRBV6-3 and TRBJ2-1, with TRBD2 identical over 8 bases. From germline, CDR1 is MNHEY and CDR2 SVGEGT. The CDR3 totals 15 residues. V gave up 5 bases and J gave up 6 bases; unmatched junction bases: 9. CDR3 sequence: CASSRGLVGSNEQFF. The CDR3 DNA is TGTGCCAGCAGTCGGGGACTAGTGGGGAGCAATGAGCAGTTCTTC.

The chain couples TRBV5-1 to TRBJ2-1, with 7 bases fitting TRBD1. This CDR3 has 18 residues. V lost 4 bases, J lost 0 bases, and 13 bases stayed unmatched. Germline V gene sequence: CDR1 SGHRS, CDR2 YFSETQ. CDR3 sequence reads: CASSVALTGTASYNEQFF. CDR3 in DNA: TGCGCCAGCAGCGTGGCCCTAACCGGGACAGCCTCCTACAATGAGCAGTTCTTC. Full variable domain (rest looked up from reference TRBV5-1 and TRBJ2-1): KAGVTQTPRYLIKTRGQQVTLSCSPISGHRSVSWYQQTPGQGLQFLFEYFSETQRNKGNFPGRFSGRQFSNSRSEMNVSTLELGDSALYLCASSVALTGTASYNEQFFGPGTRLTVL.

CDR3 sequence (DNA): TGTGCCATCAGTGAGTCGTCTGGGGCGGGAGCCACAGATACGCAGTATTTT. Translation gives CAISESSGAGATDTQYF. The J gene is TRBJ2-3, the V gene TRBV10-3; 7 bases are shared with TRBD2. The germline V gene has CDR1 ENHRY and CDR2 SYGVKD. The CDR3 has 17 residues. The ends lost 0 bases at V and 2 bases at J; junction bases unmatched: 8.

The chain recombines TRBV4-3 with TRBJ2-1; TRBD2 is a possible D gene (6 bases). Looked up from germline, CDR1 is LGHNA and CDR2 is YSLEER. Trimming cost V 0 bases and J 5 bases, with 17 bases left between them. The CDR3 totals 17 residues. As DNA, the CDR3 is TGCGCCAGCAGCCAAGAGGCGGGGTTTCGACGGCACAATGAGCAGTTCTTC. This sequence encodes CASSQEAGFRRHNEQFF.

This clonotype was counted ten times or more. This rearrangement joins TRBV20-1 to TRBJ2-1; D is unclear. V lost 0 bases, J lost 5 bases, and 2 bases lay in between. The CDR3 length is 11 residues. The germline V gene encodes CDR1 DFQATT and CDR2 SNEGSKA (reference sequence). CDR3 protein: CSAREDNEQFF. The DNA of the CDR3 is TGCAGTGCTAGAGAGGACAATGAGCAGTTCTTC.

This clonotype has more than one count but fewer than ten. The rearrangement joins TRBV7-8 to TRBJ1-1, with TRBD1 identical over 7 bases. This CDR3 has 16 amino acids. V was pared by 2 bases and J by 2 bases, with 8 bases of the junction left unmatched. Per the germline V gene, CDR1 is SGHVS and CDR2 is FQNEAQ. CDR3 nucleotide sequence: TGTGCCAGCAGCTTACGACAGGGATGGGCTAACACTGAAGCTTTCTTT. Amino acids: CASSLRQGWANTEAFF.

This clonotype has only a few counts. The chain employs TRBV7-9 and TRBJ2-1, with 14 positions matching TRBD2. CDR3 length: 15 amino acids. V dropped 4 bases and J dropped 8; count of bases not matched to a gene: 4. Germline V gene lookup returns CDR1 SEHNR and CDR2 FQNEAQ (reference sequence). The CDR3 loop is CASSWGLAGEDEQFF. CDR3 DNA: TGTGCCAGCAGCTGGGGACTAGCGGGAGAGGATGAGCAGTTCTTC.

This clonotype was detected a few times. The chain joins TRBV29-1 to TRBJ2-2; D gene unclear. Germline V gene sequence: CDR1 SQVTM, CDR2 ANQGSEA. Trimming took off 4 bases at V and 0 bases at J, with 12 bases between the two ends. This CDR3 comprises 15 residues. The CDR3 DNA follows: TGCAGCGTTGTCGGCGGCACCACGAACACCGGGGAGCTGTTTTTT. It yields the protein CSVVGGTTNTGELFF.

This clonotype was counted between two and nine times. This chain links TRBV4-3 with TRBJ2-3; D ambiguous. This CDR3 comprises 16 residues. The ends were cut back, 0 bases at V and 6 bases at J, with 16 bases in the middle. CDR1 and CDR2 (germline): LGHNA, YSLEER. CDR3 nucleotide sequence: TGCGCCAGCAGCCAAGATAAGTCCGCTCGGTGGGATACGCAGTATTTT. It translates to CASSQDKSARWDTQYF.